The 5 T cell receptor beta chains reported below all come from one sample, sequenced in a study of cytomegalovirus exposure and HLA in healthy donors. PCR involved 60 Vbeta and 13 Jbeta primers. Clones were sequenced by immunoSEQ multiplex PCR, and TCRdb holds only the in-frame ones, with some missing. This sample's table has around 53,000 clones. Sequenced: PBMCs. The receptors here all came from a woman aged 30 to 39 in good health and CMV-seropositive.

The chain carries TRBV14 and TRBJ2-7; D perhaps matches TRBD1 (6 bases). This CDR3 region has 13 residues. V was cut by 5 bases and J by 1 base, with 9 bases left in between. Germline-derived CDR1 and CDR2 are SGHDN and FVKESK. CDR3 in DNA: TGTGCCAGCAGCTCTGGACAGTCCTACGAGCAGTACTTC. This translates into CASSSGQSYEQYF.

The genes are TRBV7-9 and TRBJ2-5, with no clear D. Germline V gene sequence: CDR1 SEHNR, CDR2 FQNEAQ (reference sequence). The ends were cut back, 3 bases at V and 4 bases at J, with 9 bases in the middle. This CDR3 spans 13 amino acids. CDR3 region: CASSFTSVETQYF. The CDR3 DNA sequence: TGTGCCAGCAGCTTCACAAGTGTAGAGACCCAGTACTTC.

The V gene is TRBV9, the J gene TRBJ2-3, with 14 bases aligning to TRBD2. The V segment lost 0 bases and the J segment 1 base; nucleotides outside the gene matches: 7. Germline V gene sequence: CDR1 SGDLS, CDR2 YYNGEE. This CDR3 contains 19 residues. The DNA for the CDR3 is TGTGCCAGCAGCGTAGGGAGACTAGCGGGGGGGCCCGGCACAGATACGCAGTATTTT. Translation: CASSVGRLAGGPGTDTQYF.

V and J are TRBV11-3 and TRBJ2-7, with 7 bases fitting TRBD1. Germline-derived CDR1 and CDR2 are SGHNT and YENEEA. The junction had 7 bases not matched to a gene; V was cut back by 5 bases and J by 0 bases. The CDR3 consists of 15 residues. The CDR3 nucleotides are TGTGCCAGCAGCATACGGACAGGTAGCTCCTACGAGCAGTACTTC. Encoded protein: CASSIRTGSSYEQYF. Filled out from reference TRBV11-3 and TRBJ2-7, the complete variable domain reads EAGVVQSPRYKIIEKKQPVAFWCNPISGHNTLYWYLQNLGQGPELLIRYENEEAVDDSQLPKDRFSAERLKGVDSTLKIQPAELGDSAVYLCASSIRTGSSYEQYFGPGTRLTVT.

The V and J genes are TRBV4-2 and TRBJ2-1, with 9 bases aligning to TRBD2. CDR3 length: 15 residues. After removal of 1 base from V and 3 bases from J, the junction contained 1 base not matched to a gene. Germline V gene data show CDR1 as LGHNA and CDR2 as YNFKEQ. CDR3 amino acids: CASSQGTSDYNEQFF. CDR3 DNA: TGTGCCAGCAGCCAAGGGACTAGCGACTACAATGAGCAGTTCTTC.